This T cell receptor beta chain appears in the sequencing data of a study of cytomegalovirus exposure and HLA in healthy donors. The PCR employed 60 Vbeta primers together with 13 Jbeta primers. TCRdb's table, derived via immunoSEQ multiplex PCR, lists solely in-frame clones and lacks some. The sample yields 95,000 to 110,000 clones, approximately 80% seen once. The TCR comes from a woman in her late teens or twenties in good health and CMV-seropositive. Source material: PBMCs.

This CDR3 reads CASSVGGGFTGELFF. The CDR3 region has the DNA TGTGCCAGCAGCGTGGGGGGAGGTTTCACCGGGGAGCTGTTTTTT. The V and J genes are TRBV9 and TRBJ2-2; TRBD2 is a possible D gene (6 bases). The ends were cut back, 2 bases at V and 4 bases at J, with 12 bases in the middle. This CDR3 is 15 amino acids long. Germline V gene sequence: CDR1 SGDLS, CDR2 YYNGEE.